The 26 T cell receptor beta chains below come from one sample, sequenced in a study of blood T cells in healthy people across ages. Using a J-beta primer mix together with a sample-barcoded 5' primer, a second PCR was run for 7 to 11 cycles. TCRdb used MiXCR to reprocess the 5' RACE reads, holding one entry per CDR3 protein. The sample yields about 1,000,000 distinct CDR3 sequences, roughly 45% seen once. Sequenced sample: blood. The receptors shown here come from a woman aged 55-75 years in good health.

This clonotype occurred a few times. The chain couples TRBV7-8 to TRBJ2-1, with 11 bases fitting TRBD2. Trimming took 6 bases from V and 0 from J; bases not matched to a gene: 1. The CDR3 sequence is 15 residues long. Looked up from germline, CDR1 is SGHVS and CDR2 is FQNEAQ. The CDR3 loop is CASRTSGASYNEQFF. The CDR3 coding sequence is TGTGCCAGCAGGACTAGCGGGGCCTCCTACAATGAGCAGTTCTTC.

The chain recombines TRBV7-3 with TRBJ1-6; TRBD1 might be the D (5 bases). The ends were cut back, 3 bases at V and 7 bases at J, with 16 bases in the middle. CDR3 size: 16 residues. CDR1 and CDR2 (germline): SGHTA, FQGTGA. This chain's CDR3 is CASSLRGKGQNSPLHF. The CDR3 DNA follows: TGTGCCAGCAGCTTGAGGGGCAAGGGCCAAAATTCACCCCTCCACTTT.

This chain connects TRBV29-1 to TRBJ2-2; the D is unclear. In germline, CDR1 is SQVTM, CDR2 ANQGSEA. CDR3 size: 14 residues. V was pared by 7 bases and J by 3 bases, with 15 bases between. The CDR3: CSALLQEDTGELFF. Written as DNA, the CDR3 is TGCAGCGCCCTCCTCCAGGAAGACACCGGGGAGCTGTTTTTT.

The rearrangement links TRBV3-1 to TRBJ2-7; 10 bases match TRBD2. Unmatched junction bases numbered 7, after V lost 3 bases and J lost 5 bases. Germline V gives CDR1 LGHDT, CDR2 YNNKEL (reference sequence). The CDR3 runs 15 residues. CDR3 amino acids: CASSHLAGGSNEQYF. The CDR3 region has the DNA TGTGCCAGCAGCCACTTAGCGGGAGGCAGTAACGAGCAGTACTTC.

A word on this clonotype: At one of its ends the junction is not consistent with the germline gene, which may arise from a read error. V gene TRBV5-1 combines with J gene TRBJ2-3, with TRBD2 identical over 11 bases. Germline CDR1 is SGHRS and CDR2 is YFSETQ. This CDR3 is built from 18 residues. CDR3 protein: CTSSLGLAEGIHADTQYF. The CDR3 region has the DNA TGCACCAGCAGCTTGGGACTAGCGGAAGGGATACATGCAGATACGCAGTATTTT.

The chain uses TRBV2 and TRBJ2-3, with D maybe TRBD1 (5 bases). The length of the CDR3 is 16 residues. CDR1 and CDR2 (germline): SNHLY, FYNNEI. The V end was cut by 4 bases, the J end by 0 bases, with 14 bases between. The CDR3, as DNA: TGTGCCAGCAGTGTGCAGGGCCAACCTAGCACAGATACGCAGTATTTT. Its protein is CASSVQGQPSTDTQYF. Full variable domain (remainder filled in from reference TRBV2 and TRBJ2-3): EPEVTQTPSHQVTQMGQEVILRCVPISNHLYFYWYRQILGQKVEFLVSFYNNEISEKSEIFDDQFSVERPDGSNFTLKIRSTKLEDSAMYFCASSVQGQPSTDTQYFGPGTRLTVL.

This clonotype was seen many times. The chain's CDR3 is CASSQDLGGGYTF. The CDR3 DNA reads as TGTGCCAGCAGCCAAGACCTGGGGGGAGGCTACACCTTC. The V call is TRBV14, the J call TRBJ1-2; weak D call: TRBD1 (5 bases). Trimming took 0 bases from V and 8 from J, leaving 10 bases between them. The CDR3 spans 13 residues. Per the germline V gene, CDR1 is SGHDN and CDR2 is FVKESK.

This chain joins TRBV20-1 and TRBJ1-6; D may be TRBD1 (5 bases). This CDR3 contains 15 residues. V lost 4 bases, J lost 6 bases, and 16 bases lay in between. CDR1 and CDR2 (germline): DFQATT, SNEGSKA (reference sequence). This CDR3 reads CSAKRTPGPNSPLHF. The CDR3 DNA is TGCAGTGCTAAACGGACCCCGGGACCTAATTCACCCCTCCACTTT.

V gene TRBV4-1 combines with J gene TRBJ2-7; D might be TRBD1 or TRBD2, each matching 5 bases. The CDR3 length is 15 residues. The germline gives CDR1 MGHRA, CDR2 YSYEKL. V was trimmed by 0 bases and J by 6 bases, leaving 15 bases between them. In DNA form, the CDR3 reads TGCGCCAGCAGCCAAGATCCTTCTTCGGGGCGCGAGCAGTACTTC. Translation: CASSQDPSSGREQYF.

This clonotype has more than one count but fewer than ten. The rearrangement joins TRBV27 to TRBJ2-7, with D possibly TRBD1 on 6 matching bases. The V end lost 5 bases, the J end lost 2 bases, and 16 bases lay between the germline ends. The CDR3 has 15 amino acids. From germline, CDR1 is MNHEY and CDR2 SMNVEV (reference sequence). The DNA of the CDR3 is TGTGCCAGCAGTACCCTCCGGGACAAGACCTACGAGCAGTACTTC. It encodes CASSTLRDKTYEQYF.

This clonotype came up once. The chain carries TRBV20-1 and TRBJ2-3, with 11 bases matching TRBD2. Trimming at V came to 3 bases and at J to 6 bases, leaving 14 bases not matched to a gene. Germline CDR1 and CDR2: DFQATT and SNEGSKA (reference sequence). This CDR3 region has 17 residues. The CDR3 sequence: CSARVSGRATYEDTQYF. As DNA, the CDR3 is TGCAGTGCTAGGGTTAGCGGGAGGGCCACGTATGAGGATACGCAGTATTTT.

This clonotype was counted between two and nine times. The chain links TRBV7-6 to TRBJ2-5, with D tentatively TRBD2 (6 bases). The J call may be in error: the DNA end matches TRBJ2-7 better. The CDR3 extends over 14 amino acids. The germline V gene encodes CDR1 SGHVS and CDR2 FNYEAQ. The CDR3, as DNA: TGTGCCAGCAGCCCTCGTGGGGGGAGCGTCGAGCAGTACTTC. It yields the protein CASSPRGGSVEQYF.

This chain joins TRBV7-9 and TRBJ2-7; tentatively, D is TRBD1 or TRBD2 (5 bases each). CDR1 SEHNR and CDR2 FQNEAQ come from the germline V gene (reference sequence). The CDR3 contains 15 residues. V lost 5 bases to trimming and J lost 5 bases, with 19 bases between them. CDR3 sequence (DNA): TGTGCCAGCAGCCGCCCGGGACCTCGCGGAGACGAGCAGTACTTC. This translates into CASSRPGPRGDEQYF.

This clonotype was counted only a few times. The gene calls are TRBV14 and TRBJ2-5; TRBD2 agrees at 11 bases. This CDR3 has 16 amino acids. The junction had 6 bases not matched to a gene; V was cut back by 1 base and J by 5 bases. Germline V CDR1 and CDR2: SGHDN, FVKESK. The CDR3 reads CASSQGTSGSLETQYF. Here the CDR3 DNA reads TGTGCCAGCAGCCAAGGAACTAGCGGGAGTCTCGAGACCCAGTACTTC.

In its sample, this clonotype was seen a few times. The chain uses TRBV7-8 and TRBJ1-5, with a weak D call TRBD1 (5 bases). From germline, CDR1 is SGHVS and CDR2 FQNEAQ. Trimming shortened V by 6 bases and J by 3 bases, and 21 bases separated the two germline ends. This CDR3 is built from 17 residues. The CDR3: CASSPDFLRGANQPQHF. The CDR3 DNA follows: TGTGCCAGCAGTCCAGACTTCCTCCGGGGCGCCAATCAGCCCCAGCATTTT.

The V call is TRBV6-1, the J call TRBJ1-2; TRBD1 agrees at 7 bases. The V segment lost 4 bases and the J segment 0 bases; nucleotides outside the gene matches: 5. Germline CDR1 MNHNS, CDR2 SASEGT. This CDR3 contains 15 residues. The CDR3 here is CASSVDRVPNYGYTF. DNA for the CDR3: TGTGCCAGCAGTGTAGACAGGGTGCCTAACTATGGCTACACCTTC.

V usage is TRBV5-4 and J usage is TRBJ1-2; D is undetermined. With 1 base removed from V and 6 bases from J, the gap between germline ends came to 10 bases. The germline gives CDR1 SGHNT, CDR2 YYREEE (reference sequence). The CDR3 covers 13 residues. The chain's CDR3 is CASSLRFPNGYTF. The CDR3 bases are TGTGCCAGCAGCTTGCGGTTCCCGAATGGCTACACCTTC.

V usage is TRBV5-1 and J usage is TRBJ2-1, with a weak D call TRBD2 (6 bases). With the DNA end fitting TRBJ2-7 better, the J assignment may be wrong. Germline V gives CDR1 SGHRS, CDR2 YFSETQ. CDR3 length: 16 residues. CDR3 sequence: CASSSLEGGSYNEQYF. The CDR3 nucleotides read TGCGCCAGCAGCTCATTAGAGGGAGGTTCCTACAATGAGCAGTACTTC.

This clonotype was seen once. The chain employs TRBV20-1 and TRBJ2-7, with D perhaps matching TRBD1 (5 bases). Germline CDR1 is DFQATT and CDR2 is SNEGSKA (reference sequence). The CDR3 is 13 amino acids. V was clipped by 5 bases and J by 5 bases, with 16 bases between them. This CDR3 reads CSAETVMDHEQYF. The CDR3 region has the DNA TGCAGTGCTGAGACAGTAATGGACCACGAGCAGTACTTC.

This CDR3 is CSAAGAQAYNEQFF. In DNA, the CDR3 is TGCAGTGCTGCCGGGGCCCAGGCGTACAATGAGCAGTTCTTC. The chain recombines TRBV20-1 with TRBJ2-1; the D call may be TRBD1 or TRBD2 (5 bases each). Trimming took off 5 bases at V and 4 bases at J, with 15 bases between the two ends. CDR1 and CDR2 from the germline V gene are DFQATT and SNEGSKA (reference sequence). The CDR3 runs to 14 residues.

This clonotype has a handful of counts. This rearrangement joins TRBV20-1 to TRBJ2-7; the D is unclear. Germline CDR1 and CDR2: DFQATT and SNEGSKA (reference sequence). CDR3 length: 8 amino acids. Between the trimmed V and J ends, which lost 7 bases and 6 bases, there was a span of 4 bases. CDR3 residues: CSGGEQYF. CDR3 sequence (DNA): TGCAGTGGGGGCGAGCAGTACTTC.

V usage is TRBV20-1 and J usage is TRBJ1-2; TRBD1 agrees at 8 bases. The J segment lost 3 bases and the V segment lost 3 bases, leaving 3 bases of the junction unmatched. The CDR3 length is 13 residues. Germline V CDR1 and CDR2: DFQATT, SNEGSKA (reference sequence). CDR3 loop: CSARTGADYGYTF. CDR3 sequence (DNA): TGCAGTGCTAGGACAGGGGCGGACTATGGCTACACCTTC.

Worth noting for this clonotype: This may be a read error, as it is one base from a much larger clone. This sequence joins TRBV29-1 and TRBJ2-7; possibly TRBD1 for D (6 bases). There are 14 residues in the CDR3. Trimming pared 0 bases from V and 7 bases from J, leaving 16 bases between. From germline, CDR1 is SQVTM and CDR2 ANQGSEA. Here the CDR3 reads CSVEDPRGGDEQYF. Written as DNA, the CDR3 is TGCAGCGTTGAAGATCCCAGGGGCGGCGATGAGCAGTACTTC.

This clonotype was counted only a few times. The rearrangement joins TRBV6-1 to TRBJ2-3; D possibly uses TRBD1 or TRBD2 (5 bases each). The length of the CDR3 is 16 residues. Trimming cost V 1 base and J 0 bases, with 11 bases left between them. Germline-derived CDR1 and CDR2 are MNHNS and SASEGT. The CDR3 reads CASSEGGTHSTDTQYF. For the CDR3, the DNA is TGTGCCAGCAGTGAAGGAGGGACCCATAGCACAGATACGCAGTATTTT.

This clonotype has just a few counts. CDR3 nucleotide sequence: TGTGCCAGCAGCCCAAAAGGTAGTGGTTACGAGCAGTACTTC. This codes for CASSPKGSGYEQYF. The genes are TRBV7-8 and TRBJ2-7; D ambiguous. Trimming removed 5 bases at V and 4 bases at J, with 15 bases between. Per germline, CDR1 SGHVS and CDR2 FQNEAQ. This CDR3 region has 14 residues.

This clonotype has more than one count but fewer than ten. The chain couples TRBV7-8 to TRBJ2-7; D might be TRBD2 (5 bases). Germline values: CDR1 SGHVS, CDR2 FQNEAQ. CDR3 size: 17 residues. Trimming stripped 1 base from V and 0 bases from J, with 16 bases between. The CDR3 DNA reads TGTGCCAGCAGCTTAGATGGGCGGCGGGCCTACTCCTACGAGCAGTACTTC. Translation: CASSLDGRRAYSYEQYF.